These T cell receptor beta chains were read from a single sample in a study of hypomethylating agent response in myelodysplastic syndrome. Repertoires were generated with immunoSEQ multiplex PCR, while TCRdb's copy carries only in-frame clones and drops some. The sample lists 6,000 to 8,000 clones, approximately 78% seen once, with 26% in the top ten. Sample: bone marrow, taken before or after starting hypomethylating agent treatment for myelodysplastic syndrome (not recorded which). The receptors shown here come from a human donor with myelodysplastic syndrome. The CDR3 runs from the conserved cysteine through the conserved F or W. A D gene is named only where the DNA matches it firmly. Size tells how often a clone was seen (once, few, many) or the class of an expanded clone, and some rows leave it out.

V	size	length	D	J	DNA	CDR3
TRBV14	few	15	TRBD1	TRBJ2-7	TGTGCCAGCAGCTATAGGACAGGGGCATCCTACGAGCAGTACTTC	CASSYRTGASYEQYF
TRBV11-2	NA	14	NA	TRBJ2-2	TGTGCCAGCAGCTACTTAGACTATTCCGGGGAGCTGTTTTTT	CASSYLDYSGELFF
TRBV11-2	NA	15	NA	TRBJ1-3	TGTGCCAGCAGCTTAGAATCCAGGTCTGGAAACACCATATATTTT	CASSLESRSGNTIYF
TRBV7-9	NA	14	TRBD1	TRBJ1-4	TGTGCCAGCAGCAAAGGAACAGGGGATGAAAAACTGTTTTTT	CASSKGTGDEKLFF
TRBV19	NA	16	NA	TRBJ2-7	TGTGCCAGTAGTAGGACCCTTGGGCAAGGAGCTTACGAGCAGTACTTC	CASSRTLGQGAYEQYF
TRBV6-5	NA	16	TRBD1	TRBJ2-4	TGTGCCAGCAGTTACGGGACAGGACTAGCCAAAAACATTCAGTACTTC	CASSYGTGLAKNIQYF
TRBV29-1	NA	16	TRBD1	TRBJ2-7	TGCAGCGTTGAGGGGACCGGGACAGGGAGCGCCTACGAGCAGTACTTC	CSVEGTGTGSAYEQYF
TRBV4-2	NA	17	TRBD2	TRBJ2-1	TGTGCCAGCAGCCAAGATAGGAGCGGGGGGGCCCCGGATGAGCAGTTCTTC	CASSQDRSGGAPDEQFF
TRBV2	NA	15	NA	TRBJ1-1	TGTGCCAGCACCCTCGAGAGGGGGATTGGGACTGAAGCTTTCTTT	CASTLERGIGTEAFF
TRBV5-4	NA	15	TRBD1	TRBJ1-3	TGTGCCAGCAGCTGGGGCAAGGGGGCCGGAAACACCATATATTTT	CASSWGKGAGNTIYF
TRBV7-2	NA	16	TRBD1	TRBJ1-2	TGTGCCAGCAGCCATCCCTCCGGGACAGGGGGCGCTGGCTACACCTTC	CASSHPSGTGGAGYTF